The 5 T cell receptor beta chains given below trace back to one sample, sequenced in a study of CD8+CD57+ T cells in acquired aplastic anemia. The study profiled TCR beta VDJ and CDR3 using genomic DNA as template. TCRdb called the reads again in MiXCR, with one record for every CDR3 protein. The sample includes just over 450,000 distinct CDR3 sequences, over 25% seen only once; the top ten take 0.7% to 1%. Only patients with CD8+CD57+ cell expansion on flow cytometry were chosen for sequencing. Specimen: sorted CD4+, CD8+, or CD8+CD57+ T cells (not recorded which) from PBMCs. The receptors here all came from a human donor with aplastic anemia.

This clonotype was recorded a few times. The chain joins TRBV6-4 to TRBJ1-2; the match to TRBD1 covers 8 bases. CDR1 MRHNA and CDR2 SNTAGT come from the germline V gene. This CDR3 has 13 amino acids. J gave up 8 bases and V 7 bases, and 9 bases lay outside the gene matches. The CDR3 DNA sequence: TGTGCCAGCAAGGACAGGGAGGGGATAGGCTACACCTTC. It codes for CASKDREGIGYTF.

This chain connects TRBV25-1 to TRBJ1-5; D is perhaps TRBD1 (5 bases). From germline, CDR1 is MGHDK and CDR2 SYGVNS. Deletions cut 3 bases from V and 6 bases from J, with 15 bases between. The CDR3 covers 15 residues. DNA of the CDR3: TGTGCCAGCAGTGACCGTGAGACAGCGTCTCAGCCCCAGCATTTT. Translated, it gives CASSDRETASQPQHF.

This clonotype has ten or more counts. V is TRBV20-1 and J is TRBJ1-5; D uncertain. From germline, CDR1 is DFQATT and CDR2 SNEGSKA (reference sequence). The CDR3 sequence is 16 residues long. Trimming took 6 bases from V and 0 from J, leaving 18 bases between them. The CDR3 DNA is TGCAGTGCCGTCGAAGGGTTTCGGGGTAGCAATCAGCCCCAGCATTTT. This translates into CSAVEGFRGSNQPQHF.

The chain couples TRBV4-3 to TRBJ2-1; no clear D. Germline lookup yields CDR1 LGHNA and CDR2 YSLEER. The CDR3 totals 16 residues. Trimming pared 0 bases from V and 7 bases from J, leaving 16 bases between. The CDR3 nucleotides are TGCGCCAGCAGCCAAGATTCCGGGTCACGGTGGAATGAGCAGTTCTTC. It is translated as CASSQDSGSRWNEQFF.

This chain uses TRBV7-8 with TRBJ1-2; 9 bases match TRBD1. V gave up 8 bases and J gave up 0 bases; unmatched junction bases: 7. The CDR3 is made up of 15 amino acids. The germline CDR1 and CDR2 sequences are SGHVS and FQNEAQ. This CDR3 is CASSPQGAPNYGYTF. Here the CDR3 DNA reads TGTGCCAGCTCACCACAGGGGGCCCCTAACTATGGCTACACCTTC.